This is a list of T cell receptor beta chains from one sample in a study of low-dose radiotherapy and immunotherapy resistance in tumors. TCRdb passed the reads through MiXCR, listing each CDR3 protein once. The table includes 80,000 to 95,000 distinct CDR3 sequences, more than 7.5% detected once. The specimen comprised PBMCs, sampled before treatment. Source of these receptors: a male donor with prostate cancer. Each CDR3 is given with its conserved first and last residue. The order of the fields is V gene, J gene, CDR3 protein.

>TRBV4-1|TRBJ2-6
CASSHGTSSGANVLTF
>TRBV4-3|TRBJ2-2
CASSQDTPGYGGELFF
>TRBV7-2|TRBJ1-1
CASSLGTGVNTEAFF
>TRBV5-4|TRBJ2-5
CASSLPSGSQETQYF
>TRBV9|TRBJ2-1
CASSVGSGLSYNEQFF
>TRBV9|TRBJ2-1
CASSLTSGSTGNEQFF
>TRBV7-2|TRBJ2-1
CASRAGAYEQFF
>TRBV24-1|TRBJ2-1
CATGGGQGYNEQFF
>TRBV11-2|TRBJ1-5
CASSLDRNQPQHF
>TRBV19|TRBJ2-7
CASSIGTGAYEQYF
>TRBV19|TRBJ2-7
CASSPTGAAREQYF
>TRBV20-1|TRBJ2-5
CSAEANQETQYF
>TRBV27|TRBJ1-5
CASAQGGQPQHF
>TRBV7-6|TRBJ1-1
CASSPGGTVNTEAFF
>TRBV29-1|TRBJ1-1
CSGGQGAITEAFF
>TRBV28|TRBJ2-1
CASRLEGFSYNEQFF
>TRBV2|TRBJ2-2
CASMLFPRELFF
>TRBV12-5|TRBJ2-3
CASAPGTGITDTQYF
>TRBV29-1|TRBJ2-1
CSVDVAGAFNEQFF
>TRBV12-3/TRBV12-4|TRBJ2-3
CASSRDGSGADTQYF
>TRBV2|TRBJ1-2
CASSVRTGIGYGYTF
>TRBV6-5|TRBJ2-7
CATWSGSYEQYF
>TRBV11-2|TRBJ2-7
CASSYRDRVYEQYF
>TRBV3-1|TRBJ2-1
CASSQGGAGGFSEQFF
>TRBV6-2/TRBV6-3|TRBJ2-5
CASSYSTSHETQYF
>TRBV30|TRBJ2-5
CAWTAGDTRETQYF
>TRBV12-3/TRBV12-4|TRBJ2-3
CASSYGRITDTQYF
>TRBV12-3/TRBV12-4|TRBJ2-5
CASSLWSGGSETQYF
>TRBV6-6|TRBJ2-3
CASSPTGRSTDTQYF
>TRBV5-1|TRBJ1-5
CASSLSGNSNQPQHF
>TRBV5-1|TRBJ2-1
CASSLVGASSYNEQFF
>TRBV7-2|TRBJ1-3
CASSFRRGAYGNTIYF
>TRBV6-5|TRBJ2-2
CASSYSGGLAGGYTGELFF
>TRBV5-5|TRBJ1-1
CASSLVMGDLNTEAFF
>TRBV18|TRBJ2-7
CASSPRDSSYEQYF
>TRBV6-2/TRBV6-3|TRBJ1-5
CASSYSKGAGEGYNQPQHF
>TRBV5-1|TRBJ2-1
CASSLVGDRGVGSEQFF
>TRBV29-1|TRBJ2-7
CSVAARGYEQYF
>TRBV6-2/TRBV6-3|TRBJ2-1
CASSAPGSMGEQFF
>TRBV10-3|TRBJ1-1
CAIGSGMNTEAFF
>TRBV20-1|TRBJ1-2
CSAPGQGMAGYTF
>TRBV9|TRBJ2-1
CASSVAGLAGGYEQFF
>TRBV27|TRBJ2-7
CASSLKDRRYEQYF
>TRBV7-2|TRBJ2-2
CASSRSGSRGTGELFF
>TRBV7-2|TRBJ2-5
CASSLEAAGTQYF
>TRBV6-2/TRBV6-3|TRBJ1-5
CASSYMVDFWTPSHSNQPQHF
>TRBV4-3|TRBJ1-6
CASSQVLKGSENSPLHF
>TRBV7-7|TRBJ2-5
CASSFTAKETHYF
>TRBV7-2|TRBJ2-1
CASSLSGLAEFF
>TRBV6-2/TRBV6-3|TRBJ2-1
CASSKLAGVGEQFF
>TRBV6-5|TRBJ1-2
CASSYSWRQGAYGYTF
>TRBV29-1|TRBJ1-1
CSVKGGGTNTEAFFF
>TRBV6-2/TRBV6-3|TRBJ2-5
CASRSQGAVGETQYF
>TRBV18|TRBJ2-5
CASSPGDSRGETQYF
>TRBV28|TRBJ2-6
CASQFRDRGFETSGANVLTF